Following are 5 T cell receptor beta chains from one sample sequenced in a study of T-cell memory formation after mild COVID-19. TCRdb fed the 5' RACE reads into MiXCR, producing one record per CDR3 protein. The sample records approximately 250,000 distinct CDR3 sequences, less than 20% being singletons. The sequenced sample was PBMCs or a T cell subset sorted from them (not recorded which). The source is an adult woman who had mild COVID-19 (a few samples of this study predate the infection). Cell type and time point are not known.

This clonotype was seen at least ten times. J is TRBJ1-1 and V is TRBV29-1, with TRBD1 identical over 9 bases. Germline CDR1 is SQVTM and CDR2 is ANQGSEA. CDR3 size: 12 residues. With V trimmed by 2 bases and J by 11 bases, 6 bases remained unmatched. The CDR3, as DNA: TGCAGCGTTGAAACTTCCGGGACAGGGGCTTTCTTT. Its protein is CSVETSGTGAFF.

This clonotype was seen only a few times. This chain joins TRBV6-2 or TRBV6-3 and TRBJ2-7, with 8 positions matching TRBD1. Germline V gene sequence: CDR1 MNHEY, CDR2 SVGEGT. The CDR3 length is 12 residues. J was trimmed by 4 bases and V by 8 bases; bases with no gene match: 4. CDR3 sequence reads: CASGQGKYEQYF. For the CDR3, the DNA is TGTGCCAGCGGACAGGGAAAATACGAGCAGTACTTC.

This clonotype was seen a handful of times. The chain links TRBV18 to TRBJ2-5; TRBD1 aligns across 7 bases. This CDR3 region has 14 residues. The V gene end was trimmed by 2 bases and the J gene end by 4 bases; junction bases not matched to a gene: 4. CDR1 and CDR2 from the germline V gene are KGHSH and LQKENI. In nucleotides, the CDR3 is TGTGCCAGCTCACCAAGACAGGGAAGAGAGACCCAGTACTTC. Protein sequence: CASSPRQGRETQYF.

The CDR3 reads CASSFERETEAFF. Here the CDR3 DNA reads TGCGCCAGCAGCTTTGAAAGGGAGACTGAAGCTTTCTTT. The chain is built from TRBV5-1 and TRBJ1-1; D gene unclear. V lost 2 bases and J lost 5, with 10 bases in between. Germline V gene lookup returns CDR1 SGHRS and CDR2 YFSETQ. The length of the CDR3 is 13 residues.

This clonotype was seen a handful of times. This CDR3 is CASSEGAPYEQYF. The CDR3 DNA reads as TGTGCCAGCAGCGAGGGGGCACCCTACGAGCAGTACTTC. The rearrangement uses TRBV27 and TRBJ2-7, with 7 bases aligning to TRBD1. Germline-derived CDR1 and CDR2 are MNHEY and SMNVEV (reference sequence). The CDR3 has 13 amino acids. After removal of 6 bases from V and 2 bases from J, the junction contained 4 bases not matched to a gene.